Each of the 9 T cell receptor beta chains below was sequenced from the same sample in a study of technical replicates of blood from several donors. Sequencing used immunoSEQ multiplex PCR; TCRdb keeps in-frame clones, though not all of them. The sample holds some 14,000 clones; 65% to 85% are singletons and the top ten take around 12%. The sample comprised PBMCs. These receptors all stem from a human donor in good health.

This chain uses TRBV4-1 with TRBJ1-4; 9 bases agree with TRBD1. The CDR3 is 15 residues long. After removal of 3 bases from V and 5 bases from J, the junction contained 4 bases not matched to a gene. The V gene's germline CDR1 is MGHRA and CDR2 YSYEKL. The CDR3 DNA reads TGCGCCAGCAGCCATCGGGACAGGGCGAATGAAAAACTGTTTTTT. Translated, it gives CASSHRDRANEKLFF.

V usage is TRBV28 and J usage is TRBJ1-2; weak D call: TRBD1 (5 bases). Trimming took off 7 bases at V and 7 bases at J, with 19 bases between the two ends. From germline, CDR1 is MDHEN and CDR2 SYDVKM. This CDR3 contains 14 residues. CDR3 coding DNA: TGTGCCAGCACCCGGCGGGGGGGAGGACGTGGCTACACCTTC. It yields the protein CASTRRGGGRGYTF.

V gene TRBV2 combines with J gene TRBJ2-7, with unresolved D. This CDR3 has 14 amino acids. V lost 2 bases and J lost 2, with 10 bases in between. Germline assignment: CDR1 SNHLY and CDR2 FYNNEI. The CDR3 DNA reads as TGTGCCAGCAGTGAATCCAGGTCACCCTACGAGCAGTACTTC. Translation gives CASSESRSPYEQYF.

J is TRBJ1-2 and V is TRBV5-8, with D possibly TRBD1 on 6 matching bases. The CDR3 runs 15 residues. The V gene's germline CDR1 is SGHTS and CDR2 YDEGEE. Trimming pared 2 bases from V and 4 bases from J, leaving 15 bases between. The CDR3 nucleotides read TGTGCCAGCAGCTTTTCAGCTTACAGGGCCTATGGCTACACCTTC. It specifies CASSFSAYRAYGYTF.

The V and J genes are TRBV7-6 and TRBJ2-3; 7 bases match TRBD2. The CDR3 extends over 14 amino acids. The junction had 6 bases not matched to a gene; V was cut back by 5 bases and J by 4 bases. CDR1 is SGHVS, CDR2 FNYEAQ, per germline. CDR3 sequence reads: CASSQWLAADTQYF. CDR3 DNA sequence: TGTGCCAGCAGCCAATGGCTAGCGGCAGATACGCAGTATTTT.

J is TRBJ2-1 and V is TRBV7-9; the D gene is possibly TRBD2 (6 bases). Germline V gene sequence: CDR1 SEHNR, CDR2 FQNEAQ (reference sequence). This CDR3 is built from 15 residues. The ends were cut back, 0 bases at V and 4 bases at J, with 10 bases in the middle. The CDR3 DNA sequence: TGTGCCAGCAGCTTAGCACTAGCCCCTTACAATGAGCAGTTCTTC. Translating gives CASSLALAPYNEQFF.

Notes on this clone: The germline gene is not matched at one end of the junction; a read error may be the cause. The chain links TRBV2 to TRBJ1-2; 7 nucleotides align to TRBD1. CDR1 SNHLY and CDR2 FYNNEI come from the germline V gene. This CDR3 contains 14 residues. The CDR3 protein is CASSPPGQERIGEF. As DNA, the CDR3 is TGTGCCAGCAGTCCCCCCGGACAGGAGCGGATAGGAGAGTTC.

This chain links TRBV30 with TRBJ1-2; TRBD1 is a possible D gene (5 bases). The CDR3 extends over 14 amino acids. CDR1 and CDR2 from the germline V gene are GTSNPN and SVGIG (reference sequence). The V end was cut by 2 bases, the J end by 4 bases, with 14 bases between. CDR3 DNA sequence: TGTGCCTGGAGTTTGGGACTTACCGGCTATGGCTACACCTTC. Its translation: CAWSLGLTGYGYTF.

This clone is a singleton in its sample. This chain connects TRBV7-7 to TRBJ2-3; tentative D call: TRBD2 (5 bases). This CDR3 is 13 amino acids long. The V gene's germline CDR1 is SSHAT and CDR2 FNYEAQ (reference sequence). V was cut by 3 bases and J by 2 bases, with 6 bases left in between. The CDR3 sequence: CASSLRDTDTQYF. The DNA of the CDR3 is TGTGCCAGCAGCTTGAGGGACACAGATACGCAGTATTTT. The complete variable domain, with remaining parts taken from reference TRBV7-7 and TRBJ2-3, reads GAGVSQSPRYKVTKRGQDVTLRCDPISSHATLYWYQQALGQGPEFLTYFNYEAQPDKSGLPSDRFSAERPEGSISTLTIQRTEQRDSAMYRCASSLRDTDTQYFGPGTRLTVL.